This paragraph covers one TCR beta chain sequence. Gene names are the mouse ones. The read ends 1 residue before the CDR3 terminus; that terminus is restored from the germline J gene. These data are taken from a study of tissue T cells after allogeneic stem cell transplantation. Trimming pared 0 bases from V and 0 bases from J, leaving 8 bases between. The CDR3 covers 16 residues. The germline gives CDR1 LGHNA, CDR2 YNLKQL (reference sequence). TCRdb's table, derived via immunoSEQ multiplex PCR, lists solely in-frame clones and lacks some. The sample lists 15,000 to 20,000 clones, 70% occurring once. This TCR came from a female BALB/c mouse in good health. Strain haplotype at MHC: H2-d. J is TRBJ1-4 and V is TRBV5; possibly TRBD1 for D (5 bases). What was sequenced was spleen. The CDR3 bases that were read are TGTGCCAGCAGCCAAGAAACAGGCATTTCCAACGAAAGATTATTT. Translation gives CASSQETGISNERLF. The entire CDR3 protein reads CASSQETGISNERLFF.